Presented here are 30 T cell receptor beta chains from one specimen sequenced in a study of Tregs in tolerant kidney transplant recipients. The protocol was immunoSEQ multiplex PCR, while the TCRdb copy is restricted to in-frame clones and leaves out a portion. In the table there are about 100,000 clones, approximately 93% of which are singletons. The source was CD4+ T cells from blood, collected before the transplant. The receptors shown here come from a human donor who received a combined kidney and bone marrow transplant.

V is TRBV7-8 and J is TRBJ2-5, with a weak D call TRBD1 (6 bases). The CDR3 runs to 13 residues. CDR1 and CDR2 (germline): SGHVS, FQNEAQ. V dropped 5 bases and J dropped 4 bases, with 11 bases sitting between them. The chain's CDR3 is CASSLDRPETQYF. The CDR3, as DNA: TGTGCCAGCAGCCTGGACAGACCAGAGACCCAGTACTTC.

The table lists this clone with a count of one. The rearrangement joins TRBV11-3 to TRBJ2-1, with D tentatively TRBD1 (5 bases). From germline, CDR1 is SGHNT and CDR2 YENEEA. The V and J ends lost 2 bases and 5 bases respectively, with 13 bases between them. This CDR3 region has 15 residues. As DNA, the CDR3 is TGTGCCAGCAGCTTACAGGGTTCACCCCACAATGAGCAGTTCTTC. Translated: CASSLQGSPHNEQFF.

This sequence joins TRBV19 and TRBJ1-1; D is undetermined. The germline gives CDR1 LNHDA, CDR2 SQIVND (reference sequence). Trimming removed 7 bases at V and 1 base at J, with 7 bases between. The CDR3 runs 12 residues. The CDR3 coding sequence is TGTGCCAGTACCAACAGGAACACTGAAGCTTTCTTT. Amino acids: CASTNRNTEAFF.

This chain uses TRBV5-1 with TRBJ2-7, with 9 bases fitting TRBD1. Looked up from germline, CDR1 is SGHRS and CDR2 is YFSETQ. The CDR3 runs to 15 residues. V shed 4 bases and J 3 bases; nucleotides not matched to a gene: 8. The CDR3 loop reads CASSPTDRGDYEQYF. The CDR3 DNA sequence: TGCGCCAGCAGCCCGACGGACAGGGGAGACTACGAGCAGTACTTC.

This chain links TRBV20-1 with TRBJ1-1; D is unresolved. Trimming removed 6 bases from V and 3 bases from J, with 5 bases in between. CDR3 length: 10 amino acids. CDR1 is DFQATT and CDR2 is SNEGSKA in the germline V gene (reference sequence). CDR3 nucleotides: TGCAGTGCCCGGGACACTGAAGCTTTCTTT. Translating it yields CSARDTEAFF.

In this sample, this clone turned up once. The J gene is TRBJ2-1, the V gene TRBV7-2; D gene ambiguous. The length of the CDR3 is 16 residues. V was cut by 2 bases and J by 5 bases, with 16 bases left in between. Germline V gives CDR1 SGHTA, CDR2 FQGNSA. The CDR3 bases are TGTGCCAGCAGCTTAATCCATAACCTACCCAACAATGAGCAGTTCTTC. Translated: CASSLIHNLPNNEQFF. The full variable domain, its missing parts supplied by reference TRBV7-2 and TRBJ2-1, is GAGVSQSPSNKVTEKGKDVELRCDPISGHTALYWYRQSLGQGLEFLIYFQGNSAPDKSGLPSDRFSAERTGGSVSTLTIQRTQQEDSAVYLCASSLIHNLPNNEQFFGPGTRLTVL.

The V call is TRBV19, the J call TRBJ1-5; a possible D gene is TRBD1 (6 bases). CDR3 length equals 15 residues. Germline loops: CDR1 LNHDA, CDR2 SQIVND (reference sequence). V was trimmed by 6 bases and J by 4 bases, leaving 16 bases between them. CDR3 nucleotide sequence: TGTGCCAGTAGAGTATTGGACAGACCGAATCAGCCCCAGCATTTT. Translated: CASRVLDRPNQPQHF. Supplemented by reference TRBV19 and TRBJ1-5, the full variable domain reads DGGITQSPKYLFRKEGQNVTLSCEQNLNHDAMYWYRQDPGQGLRLIYYSQIVNDFQKGDIAEGYSVSREKKESFPLTVTSAQKNPTAFYLCASRVLDRPNQPQHFGDGTRLSIL.

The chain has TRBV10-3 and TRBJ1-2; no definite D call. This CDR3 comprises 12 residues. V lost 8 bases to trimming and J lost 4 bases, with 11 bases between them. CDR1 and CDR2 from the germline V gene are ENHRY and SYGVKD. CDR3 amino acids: CAIRVSAYGYTF. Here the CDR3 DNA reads TGTGCCATCCGGGTCTCCGCCTATGGCTACACCTTC.

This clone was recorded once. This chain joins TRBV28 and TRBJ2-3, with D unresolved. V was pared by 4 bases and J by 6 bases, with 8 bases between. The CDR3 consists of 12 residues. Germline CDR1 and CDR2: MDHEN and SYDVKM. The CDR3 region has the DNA TGTGCCAGCAGTTCGTCCGGGGATACGCAGTATTTT. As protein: CASSSSGDTQYF.

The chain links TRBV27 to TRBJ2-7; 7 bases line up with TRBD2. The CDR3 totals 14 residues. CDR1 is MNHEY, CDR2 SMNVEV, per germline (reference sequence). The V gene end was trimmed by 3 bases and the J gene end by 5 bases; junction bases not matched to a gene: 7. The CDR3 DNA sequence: TGTGCCAGCAGTTTGATGGGAGGGAGCAACGAGCAGTACTTC. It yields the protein CASSLMGGSNEQYF.

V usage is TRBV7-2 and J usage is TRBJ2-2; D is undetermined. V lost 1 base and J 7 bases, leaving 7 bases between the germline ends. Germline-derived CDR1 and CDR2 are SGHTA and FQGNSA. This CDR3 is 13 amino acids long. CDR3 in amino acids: CASSLVQIGELFF. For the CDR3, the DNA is TGTGCCAGCAGCTTAGTACAAATCGGGGAGCTGTTTTTT.

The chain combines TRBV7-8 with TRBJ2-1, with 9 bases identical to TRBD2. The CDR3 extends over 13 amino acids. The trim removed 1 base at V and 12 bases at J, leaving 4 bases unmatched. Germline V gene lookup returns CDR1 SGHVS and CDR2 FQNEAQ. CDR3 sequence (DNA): TGTGCCAGCAGCTTAGTAACAGCGGGGGGGCAGTTCTTC. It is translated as CASSLVTAGGQFF.

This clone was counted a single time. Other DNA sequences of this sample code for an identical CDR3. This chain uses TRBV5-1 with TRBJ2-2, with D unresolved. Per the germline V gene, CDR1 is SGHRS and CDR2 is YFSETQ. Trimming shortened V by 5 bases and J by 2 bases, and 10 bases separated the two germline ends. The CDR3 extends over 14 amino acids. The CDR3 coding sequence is TGCGCCAGCAGAGAGCGCTACAACACCGGGGAGCTGTTTTTT. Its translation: CASRERYNTGELFF.

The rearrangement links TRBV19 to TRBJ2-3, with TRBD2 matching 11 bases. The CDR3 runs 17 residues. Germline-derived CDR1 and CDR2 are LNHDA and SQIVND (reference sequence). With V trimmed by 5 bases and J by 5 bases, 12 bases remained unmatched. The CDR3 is CASSLSHSGGAGDTQYF. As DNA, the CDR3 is TGTGCCAGTAGTCTCTCCCATAGCGGGGGGGCCGGAGATACGCAGTATTTT.

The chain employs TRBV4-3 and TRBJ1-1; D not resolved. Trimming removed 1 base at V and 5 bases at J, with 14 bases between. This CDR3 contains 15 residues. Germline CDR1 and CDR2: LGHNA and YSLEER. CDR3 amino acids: CASSQGVGRVTEAFF. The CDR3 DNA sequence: TGCGCCAGCAGCCAAGGGGTAGGGAGGGTAACTGAAGCTTTCTTT.

CDR3 sequence reads: CASTRLRGGPYEQYF. The DNA for the CDR3 is TGTGCCAGCACCCGCTTGAGGGGGGGACCCTACGAGCAGTACTTC. The chain has TRBV5-8 and TRBJ2-7; maybe TRBD2 (7 bases). V shed 6 bases and J shed 2 bases, with 18 bases lying between them. The CDR3 spans 15 residues. CDR1 SGHTS and CDR2 YDEGEE come from the germline V gene.

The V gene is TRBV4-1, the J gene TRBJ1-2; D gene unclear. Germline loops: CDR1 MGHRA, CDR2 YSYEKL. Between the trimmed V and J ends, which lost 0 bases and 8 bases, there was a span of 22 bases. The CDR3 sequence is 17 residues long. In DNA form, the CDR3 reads TGCGCCAGCAGCCAAGATGGGCCCGGTCCTCTCCGAGGGGGCTACACCTTC. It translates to CASSQDGPGPLRGGYTF.

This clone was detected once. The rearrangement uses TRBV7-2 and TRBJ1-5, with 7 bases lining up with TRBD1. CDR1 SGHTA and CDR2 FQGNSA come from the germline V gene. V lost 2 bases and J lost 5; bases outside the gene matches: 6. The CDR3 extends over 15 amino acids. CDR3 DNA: TGTGCCAGCAGCTTAATCCAGGGGGTAGATCAGCCCCAGCATTTT. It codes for CASSLIQGVDQPQHF.

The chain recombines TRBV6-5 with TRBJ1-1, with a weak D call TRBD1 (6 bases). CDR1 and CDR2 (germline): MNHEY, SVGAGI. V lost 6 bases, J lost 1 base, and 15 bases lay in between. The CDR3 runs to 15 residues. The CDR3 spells CASSPRGGANTEAFF. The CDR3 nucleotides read TGTGCCAGCAGCCCCCGGGGGGGGGCGAACACTGAAGCTTTCTTT.

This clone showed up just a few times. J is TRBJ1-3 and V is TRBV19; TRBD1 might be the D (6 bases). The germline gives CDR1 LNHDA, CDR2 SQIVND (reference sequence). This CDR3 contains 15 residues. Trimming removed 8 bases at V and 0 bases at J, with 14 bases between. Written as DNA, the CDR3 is TGTGCCAGTGATTCAACAGGGTACTCTGGAAACACCATATATTTT. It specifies CASDSTGYSGNTIYF.

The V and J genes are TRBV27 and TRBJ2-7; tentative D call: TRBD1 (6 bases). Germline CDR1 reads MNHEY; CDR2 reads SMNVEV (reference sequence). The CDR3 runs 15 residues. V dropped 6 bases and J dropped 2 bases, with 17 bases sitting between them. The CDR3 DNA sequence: TGTGCCAGCAGACCTACCATCGACAGGACCTACGAGCAGTACTTC. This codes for CASRPTIDRTYEQYF.

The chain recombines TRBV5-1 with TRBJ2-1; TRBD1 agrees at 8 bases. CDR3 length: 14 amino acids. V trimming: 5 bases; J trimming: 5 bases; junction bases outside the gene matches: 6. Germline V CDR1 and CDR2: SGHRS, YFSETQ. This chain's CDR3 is CASRPGGRDNEQFF. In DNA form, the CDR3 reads TGCGCCAGCAGACCAGGGGGCCGGGACAATGAGCAGTTCTTC.

CDR3: CASSLRGVEEKLFF. CDR3 coding DNA: TGTGCCAGCAGCCTTCGGGGTGTTGAGGAAAAACTGTTTTTT. The chain couples TRBV5-4 to TRBJ1-4, with D unresolved. V gave up 4 bases and J gave up 8 bases, with 15 bases separating them. The germline V gene has CDR1 SGHNT and CDR2 YYREEE (reference sequence). This CDR3 is 14 amino acids long.

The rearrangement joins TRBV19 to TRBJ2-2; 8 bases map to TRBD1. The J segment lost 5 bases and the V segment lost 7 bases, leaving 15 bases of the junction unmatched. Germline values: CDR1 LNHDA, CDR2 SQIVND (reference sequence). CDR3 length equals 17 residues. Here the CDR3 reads CASTSLGGRGRTGELFF. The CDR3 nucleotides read TGTGCCAGTACCTCCCTGGGGGGCAGGGGGCGGACCGGGGAGCTGTTTTTT. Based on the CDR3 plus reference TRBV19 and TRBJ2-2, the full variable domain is DGGITQSPKYLFRKEGQNVTLSCEQNLNHDAMYWYRQDPGQGLRLIYYSQIVNDFQKGDIAEGYSVSREKKESFPLTVTSAQKNPTAFYLCASTSLGGRGRTGELFFGEGSRLTVL.

CDR3 protein: CSAGNEKLFF. CDR3 coding DNA: TGCAGCGCCGGTAATGAAAAACTGTTTTTT. This rearrangement joins TRBV29-1 to TRBJ1-4; D is ambiguous. Trimming cost V 7 bases and J 4 bases, with 4 bases left between them. CDR3 length: 10 amino acids. Germline CDR1 is SQVTM and CDR2 is ANQGSEA.

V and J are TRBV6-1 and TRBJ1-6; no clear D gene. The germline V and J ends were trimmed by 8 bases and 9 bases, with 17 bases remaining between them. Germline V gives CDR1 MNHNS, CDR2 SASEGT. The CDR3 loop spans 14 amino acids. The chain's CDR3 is CASQLNRGISPLHF. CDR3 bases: TGTGCCAGCCAGTTAAACCGAGGTATTTCACCCCTCCACTTT.

In DNA, the CDR3 is TGTGCCAGCAGCTTCAGAAGCTCCTATAATTCACCCCTCCACTTT. Residues: CASSFRSSYNSPLHF. The V gene is TRBV7-2, the J gene TRBJ1-6; no definite D call. CDR3 length equals 15 residues. Germline V gene data show CDR1 as SGHTA and CDR2 as FQGNSA. The V end was cut by 3 bases, the J end by 0 bases, with 6 bases between.

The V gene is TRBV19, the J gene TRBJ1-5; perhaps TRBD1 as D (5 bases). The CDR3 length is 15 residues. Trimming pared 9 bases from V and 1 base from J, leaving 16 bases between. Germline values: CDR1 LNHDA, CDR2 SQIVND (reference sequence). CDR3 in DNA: TGTGCCAGCCTTTCGTGGGGCGAAAGCAATCAGCCCCAGCATTTT. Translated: CASLSWGESNQPQHF.

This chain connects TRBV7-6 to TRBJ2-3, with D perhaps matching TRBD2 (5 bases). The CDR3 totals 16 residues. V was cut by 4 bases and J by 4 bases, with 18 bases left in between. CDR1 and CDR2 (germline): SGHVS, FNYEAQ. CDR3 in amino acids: CASSSEPRASADTQYF. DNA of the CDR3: TGTGCCAGCAGCTCCGAGCCGAGGGCGTCGGCAGATACGCAGTATTTT.

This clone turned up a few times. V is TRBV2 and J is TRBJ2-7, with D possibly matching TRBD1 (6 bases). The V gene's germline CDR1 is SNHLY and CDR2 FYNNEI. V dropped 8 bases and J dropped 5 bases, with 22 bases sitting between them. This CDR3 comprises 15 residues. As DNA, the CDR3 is TGTGCCAGCGACGGAGGACAGCCCTTTTGGGACGAGCAGTACTTC. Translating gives CASDGGQPFWDEQYF.